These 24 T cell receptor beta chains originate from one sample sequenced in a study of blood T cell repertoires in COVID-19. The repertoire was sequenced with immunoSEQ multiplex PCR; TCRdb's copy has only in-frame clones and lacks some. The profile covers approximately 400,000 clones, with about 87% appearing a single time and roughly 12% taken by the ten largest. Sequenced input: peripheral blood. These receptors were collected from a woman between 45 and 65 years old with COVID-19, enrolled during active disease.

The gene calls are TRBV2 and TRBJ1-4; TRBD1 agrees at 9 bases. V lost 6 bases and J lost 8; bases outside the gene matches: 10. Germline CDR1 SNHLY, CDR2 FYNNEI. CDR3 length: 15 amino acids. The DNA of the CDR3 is TGTGCCAGCAGCCAAAACAGGGGGCCGGGGGAAAAACTGTTTTTT. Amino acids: CASSQNRGPGEKLFF.

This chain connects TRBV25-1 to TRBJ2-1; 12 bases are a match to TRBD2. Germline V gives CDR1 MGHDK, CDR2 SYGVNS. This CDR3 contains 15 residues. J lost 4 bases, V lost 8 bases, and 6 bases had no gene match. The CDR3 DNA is TGTGCCAGCGGTGGGCTAGCGGGGGGGTACAATGAGCAGTTCTTC. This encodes CASGGLAGGYNEQFF. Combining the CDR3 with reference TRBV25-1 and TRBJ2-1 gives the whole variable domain EADIYQTPRYLVIGTGKKITLECSQTMGHDKMYWYQQDPGMELHLIHYSYGVNSTEKGDLSSESTVSRIRTEHFPLTLESARPSHTSQYLCASGGLAGGYNEQFFGPGTRLTVL.

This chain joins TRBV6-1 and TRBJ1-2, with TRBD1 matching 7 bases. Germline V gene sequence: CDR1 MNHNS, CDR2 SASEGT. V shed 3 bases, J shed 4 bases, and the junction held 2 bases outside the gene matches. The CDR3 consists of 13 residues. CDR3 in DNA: TGTGCCAGCAGTGATGGGGACAGCTATGGCTACACCTTC. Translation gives CASSDGDSYGYTF.

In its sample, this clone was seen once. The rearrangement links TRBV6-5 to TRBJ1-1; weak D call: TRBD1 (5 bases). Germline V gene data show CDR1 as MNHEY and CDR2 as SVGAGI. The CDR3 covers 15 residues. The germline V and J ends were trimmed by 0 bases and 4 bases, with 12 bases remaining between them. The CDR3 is CASSYSRRGTTEAFF. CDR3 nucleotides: TGTGCCAGCAGTTACTCGAGGAGGGGTACCACTGAAGCTTTCTTT.

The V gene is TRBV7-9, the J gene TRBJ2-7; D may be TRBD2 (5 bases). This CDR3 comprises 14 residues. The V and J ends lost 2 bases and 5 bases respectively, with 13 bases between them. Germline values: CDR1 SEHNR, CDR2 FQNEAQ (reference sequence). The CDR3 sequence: CASSLTGNRDEQYF. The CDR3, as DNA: TGTGCCAGCAGCTTAACGGGGAACCGAGACGAGCAGTACTTC. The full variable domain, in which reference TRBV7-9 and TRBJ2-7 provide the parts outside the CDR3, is DTGVSQNPRHKITKRGQNVTFRCDPISEHNRLYWYRQTLGQGPEFLTYFQNEAQLEKSRLLSDRFSAERPKGSFSTLEIQRTEQGDSAMYLCASSLTGNRDEQYFGPGTRLTVT.

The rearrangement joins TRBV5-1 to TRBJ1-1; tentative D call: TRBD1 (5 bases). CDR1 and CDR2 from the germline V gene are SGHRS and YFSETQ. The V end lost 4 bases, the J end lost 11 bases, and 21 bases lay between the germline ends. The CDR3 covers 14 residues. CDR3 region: CASSPTITGSRAFF. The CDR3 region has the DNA TGCGCCAGCAGCCCGACAATTACAGGCTCCCGGGCTTTCTTT.

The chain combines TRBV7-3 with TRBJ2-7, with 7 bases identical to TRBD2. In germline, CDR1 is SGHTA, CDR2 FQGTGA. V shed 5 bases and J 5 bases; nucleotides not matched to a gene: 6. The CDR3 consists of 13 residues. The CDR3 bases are TGTGCCAGCAGCCCGGGGGGATGGGACGAGCAGTACTTC. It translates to CASSPGGWDEQYF. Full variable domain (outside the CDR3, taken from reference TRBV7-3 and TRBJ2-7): GAGVSQTPSNKVTEKGKYVELRCDPISGHTALYWYRQSLGQGPEFLIYFQGTGAADDSGLPNDRFFAVRPEGSVSTLKIQRTERGDSAVYLCASSPGGWDEQYFGPGTRLTVT.

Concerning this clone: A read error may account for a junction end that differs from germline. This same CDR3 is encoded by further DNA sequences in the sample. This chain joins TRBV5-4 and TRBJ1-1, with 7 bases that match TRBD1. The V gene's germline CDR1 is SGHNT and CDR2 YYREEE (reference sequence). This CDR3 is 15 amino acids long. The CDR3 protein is CASSPDRAAGTEAFF. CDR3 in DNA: TGCGCCAGCAGCCCAGACAGGGCGGCGGGCACTGAAGCTTTCTTT.

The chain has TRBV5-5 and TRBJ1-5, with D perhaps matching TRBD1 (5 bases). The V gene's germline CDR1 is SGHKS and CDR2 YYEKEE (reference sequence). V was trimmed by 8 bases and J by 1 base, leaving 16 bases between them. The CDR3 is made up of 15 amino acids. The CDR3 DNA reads TGTGCCAGTCGACCGGGACTTGTGAGCAATCAGCCCCAGCATTTT. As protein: CASRPGLVSNQPQHF.

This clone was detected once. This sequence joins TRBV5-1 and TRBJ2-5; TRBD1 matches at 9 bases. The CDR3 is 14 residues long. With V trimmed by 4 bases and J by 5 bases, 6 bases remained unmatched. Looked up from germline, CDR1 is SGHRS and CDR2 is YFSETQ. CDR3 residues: CASSAGQGKETQYF. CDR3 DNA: TGCGCCAGCAGCGCAGGACAGGGGAAGGAGACCCAGTACTTC. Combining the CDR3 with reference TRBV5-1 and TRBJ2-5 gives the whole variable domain KAGVTQTPRYLIKTRGQQVTLSCSPISGHRSVSWYQQTPGQGLQFLFEYFSETQRNKGNFPGRFSGRQFSNSRSEMNVSTLELGDSALYLCASSAGQGKETQYFGPGTRLLVL.

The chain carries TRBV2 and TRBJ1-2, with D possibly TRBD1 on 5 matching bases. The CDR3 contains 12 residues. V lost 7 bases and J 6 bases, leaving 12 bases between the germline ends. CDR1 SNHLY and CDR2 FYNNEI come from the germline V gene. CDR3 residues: CASTAEGNGYTF. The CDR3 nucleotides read TGTGCCAGCACGGCGGAGGGGAATGGCTACACCTTC.

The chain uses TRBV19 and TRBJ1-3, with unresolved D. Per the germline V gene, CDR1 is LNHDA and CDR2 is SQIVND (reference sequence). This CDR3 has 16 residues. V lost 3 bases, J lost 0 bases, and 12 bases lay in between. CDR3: CASSIRGHLSGNTIYF. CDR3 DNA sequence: TGTGCCAGTAGTATCAGAGGGCACCTCTCTGGAAACACCATATATTTT. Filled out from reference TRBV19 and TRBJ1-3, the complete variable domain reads DGGITQSPKYLFRKEGQNVTLSCEQNLNHDAMYWYRQDPGQGLRLIYYSQIVNDFQKGDIAEGYSVSREKKESFPLTVTSAQKNPTAFYLCASSIRGHLSGNTIYFGEGSWLTVV.

For the CDR3, the DNA is TGTGCCATCACTCAAGGGGGGAACACTGAAGCTTTCTTT. Translation: CAITQGGNTEAFF. The V gene is TRBV10-3, the J gene TRBJ1-1; maybe TRBD1 (6 bases). CDR1 and CDR2 (germline): ENHRY, SYGVKD. This CDR3 has 13 residues. V lost 7 bases, J lost 1 base, and 10 bases lay in between.

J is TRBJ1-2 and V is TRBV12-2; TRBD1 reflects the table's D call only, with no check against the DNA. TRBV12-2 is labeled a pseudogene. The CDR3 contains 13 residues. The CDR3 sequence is CASRTRTECGYTF. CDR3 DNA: TGTGCAAGTCGCACCCGGACAGAGTGTGGCTACACCTTC.

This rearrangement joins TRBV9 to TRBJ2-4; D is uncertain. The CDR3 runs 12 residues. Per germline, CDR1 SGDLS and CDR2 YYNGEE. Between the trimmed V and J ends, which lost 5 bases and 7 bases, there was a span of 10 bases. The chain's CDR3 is CASSKDGNIQYF. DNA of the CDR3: TGTGCCAGCAGTAAAGACGGGAACATTCAGTACTTC.

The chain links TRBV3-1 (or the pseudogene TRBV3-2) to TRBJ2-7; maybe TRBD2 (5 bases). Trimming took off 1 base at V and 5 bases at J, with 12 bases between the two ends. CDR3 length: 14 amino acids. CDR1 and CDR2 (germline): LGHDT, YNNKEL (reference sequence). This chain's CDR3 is CASSQGLVGNEQYF. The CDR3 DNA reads TGTGCCAGCAGCCAAGGTTTGGTCGGGAACGAGCAGTACTTC.

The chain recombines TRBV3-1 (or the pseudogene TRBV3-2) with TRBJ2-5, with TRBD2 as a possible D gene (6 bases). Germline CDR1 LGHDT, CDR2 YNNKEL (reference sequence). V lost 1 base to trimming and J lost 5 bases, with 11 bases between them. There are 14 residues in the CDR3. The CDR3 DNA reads TGTGCCAGCAGCCAAGGTGCGGGGCGGGAGACCCAGTACTTC. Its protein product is CASSQGAGRETQYF.

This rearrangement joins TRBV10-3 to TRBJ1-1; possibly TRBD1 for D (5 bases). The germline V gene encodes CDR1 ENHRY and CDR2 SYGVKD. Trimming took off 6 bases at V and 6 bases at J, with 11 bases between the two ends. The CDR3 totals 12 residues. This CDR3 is CAIRDRQSEAFF. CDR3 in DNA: TGTGCCATCAGAGACAGACAATCTGAAGCTTTCTTT.

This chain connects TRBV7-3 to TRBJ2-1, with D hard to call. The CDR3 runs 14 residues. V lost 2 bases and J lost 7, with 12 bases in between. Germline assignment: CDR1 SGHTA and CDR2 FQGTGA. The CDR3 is CASSLLGLSNEQFF. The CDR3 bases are TGTGCCAGCAGCTTACTAGGATTGAGTAATGAGCAGTTCTTC.

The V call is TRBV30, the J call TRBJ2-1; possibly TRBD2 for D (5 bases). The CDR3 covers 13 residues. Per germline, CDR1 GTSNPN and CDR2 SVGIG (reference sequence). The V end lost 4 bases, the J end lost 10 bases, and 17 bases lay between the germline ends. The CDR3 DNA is TGTGCCTGGACCCTTTTCGTCGGCGGGGAGCAGTTCTTC. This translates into CAWTLFVGGEQFF.

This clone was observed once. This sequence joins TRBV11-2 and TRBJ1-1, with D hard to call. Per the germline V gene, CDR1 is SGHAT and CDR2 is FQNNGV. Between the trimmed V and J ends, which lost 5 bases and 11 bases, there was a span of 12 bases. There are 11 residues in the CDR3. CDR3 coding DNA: TGTGCCAGCAGCCCTGGGAGGAAGGCTTTCTTT. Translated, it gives CASSPGRKAFF.

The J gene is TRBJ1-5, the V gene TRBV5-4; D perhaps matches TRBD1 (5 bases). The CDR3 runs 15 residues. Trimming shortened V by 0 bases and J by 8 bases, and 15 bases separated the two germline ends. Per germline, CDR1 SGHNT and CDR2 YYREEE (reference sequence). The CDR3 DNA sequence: TGTGCCAGCAGCTTGGGACGGGGGTCTAGGGAGCCCCAGCATTTT. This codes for CASSLGRGSREPQHF.

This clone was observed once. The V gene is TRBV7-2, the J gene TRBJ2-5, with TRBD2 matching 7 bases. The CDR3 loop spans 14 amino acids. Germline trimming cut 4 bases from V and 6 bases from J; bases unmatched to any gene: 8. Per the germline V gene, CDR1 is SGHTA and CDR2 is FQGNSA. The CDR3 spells CASSSRAGVQTQYF. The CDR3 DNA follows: TGTGCCAGCAGCTCCCGTGCGGGGGTCCAGACCCAGTACTTC.

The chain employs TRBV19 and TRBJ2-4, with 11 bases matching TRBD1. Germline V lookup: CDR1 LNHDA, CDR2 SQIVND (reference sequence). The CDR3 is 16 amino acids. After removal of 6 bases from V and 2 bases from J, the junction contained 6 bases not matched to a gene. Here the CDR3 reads CASSTGTGGPKNIQYF. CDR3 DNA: TGTGCCAGTAGCACCGGGACAGGGGGTCCCAAAAACATTCAGTACTTC.